The TCR beta chain described here comes from a study of response to subunit inactivated influenza vaccine. V dropped 7 bases and J dropped 6 bases, with 10 bases sitting between them. CDR1 MNHEY and CDR2 SMNVEV come from the germline V gene (reference sequence). CDR3 length equals 12 residues. General study results and limits: That few new T cells are recruited by each seasonal influenza vaccination was the authors' suggestion.

This clonotype was detected ten times or more. What it recognizes is unknown. In TCRdb, the RT-PCR reads were re-called with MiXCR into one record per CDR3 protein. The sample contains about 240,000 distinct CDR3 sequences, roughly an eighth of which appear only once. The source was non-naive T cells sorted from PBMCs, collected around two weeks before vaccination. The source is a man aged 50-59 years who received an inactivated influenza vaccine. V and J are TRBV27 and TRBJ2-1; D remains unclear. CDR3 DNA: TGTGCCAGCATGGGGTGGGGCAATGAGCAGTTCTTC. It specifies CASMGWGNEQFF.